Listed below are T cell receptor beta chains from one sample, sequenced in a study of T cell repertoires in cytomegalovirus infection. A single record per CDR3 protein comes from TCRdb applying MiXCR to the reads. The table has 150,000 to 200,000 distinct CDR3 sequences, approximately 14% seen once; the top ten hold over 20%. The sample comprised PBMCs. Every receptor here comes from a human donor in good health (CMV status not recorded). Some clones in this sample may be carry-over from other donors' samples. The conserved cysteine and the conserved F or W are not part of the CDR3 here. D genes are given only for firm matches.

v_call	j_call	d_call	cdr3_aa
TRBV28	TRBJ1-6	TRBD1	ASSSTGIKSPLH
TRBV12-3/TRBV12-4	TRBJ2-1	.	ASSFAEQVNEQF
TRBV7-6	TRBJ2-7	.	ASSLVGSKGYEQY
TRBV28	TRBJ2-2	.	ASSLSLAGTGELF
TRBV28	TRBJ2-7	.	ASSPPSSYEQY
TRBV10-2	TRBJ1-6	.	ASSSQGIQGSPLH
TRBV6-5	TRBJ2-3	.	ASGRTTSSTDTQY
TRBV12-3/TRBV12-4	TRBJ2-7	TRBD2	ASSFSAPGLAIDEQY
TRBV20-1	TRBJ2-3	.	SARSWTVTDTQY
TRBV4-1	TRBJ2-3	TRBD2	ASSYRAGTSGTDTQY
TRBV5-1	TRBJ1-5	.	ASSPGPESAQPQH
TRBV6-6	TRBJ2-7	TRBD2	ASRGTSGLRGSYEQY
TRBV27	TRBJ2-7	.	ASSSLRENSYEQY
TRBV7-7	TRBJ2-3	TRBD2	ASSPSGPGSDTQY
TRBV7-3	TRBJ2-5	.	ASSGGNRAGETQY
TRBV7-2	TRBJ2-5	TRBD1	ASSSLPGQGSETQY
TRBV7-2	TRBJ2-1	.	ASSRSTSVVWQF
TRBV7-3	TRBJ2-3	TRBD2	ASSLLAGYTDTQY
TRBV20-1	TRBJ2-7	.	SAYRDEQY
TRBV5-1	TRBJ2-5	.	ASNHQGEETQY
TRBV29-1	TRBJ2-3	.	SVGSGQDTQY
TRBV6-6	TRBJ1-1	TRBD1	ASSYPGQADTEAF
TRBV12-3/TRBV12-4	TRBJ2-7	.	ASSRDLSYEQY
TRBV5-1	TRBJ1-1	.	ASSLDNGSEAF
TRBV29-1	TRBJ1-1	.	SLDAGKNTEAF
TRBV6-6	TRBJ1-5	TRBD1	ASSYLKGTVSNQPQH
TRBV4-2	TRBJ1-2	.	ASSQETRQTHGYT